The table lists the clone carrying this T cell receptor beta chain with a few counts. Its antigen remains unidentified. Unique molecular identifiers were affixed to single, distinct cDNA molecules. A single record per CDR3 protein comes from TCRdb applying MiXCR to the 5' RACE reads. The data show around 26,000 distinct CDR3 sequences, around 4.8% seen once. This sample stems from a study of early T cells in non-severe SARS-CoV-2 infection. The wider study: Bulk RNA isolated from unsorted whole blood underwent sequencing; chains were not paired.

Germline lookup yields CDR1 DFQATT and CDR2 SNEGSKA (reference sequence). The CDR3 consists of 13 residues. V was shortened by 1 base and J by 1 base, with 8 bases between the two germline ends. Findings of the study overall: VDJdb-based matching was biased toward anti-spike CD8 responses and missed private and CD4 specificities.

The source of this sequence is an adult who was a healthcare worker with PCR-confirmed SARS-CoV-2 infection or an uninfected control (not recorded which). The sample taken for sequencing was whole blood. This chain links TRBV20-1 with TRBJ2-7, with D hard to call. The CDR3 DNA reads TGCAGTGCTAGAGGGTCAGGTTCCTACGAGCAGTACTTC. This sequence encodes CSARGSGSYEQYF.